This T cell receptor beta chain was retrieved from a study of early T cells in non-severe SARS-CoV-2 infection. Trimming took 1 base from V and 11 from J, leaving 9 bases between them. This CDR3 has 12 amino acids. Germline loops: CDR1 LGHDT, CDR2 YNNKEL (reference sequence). TCRdb re-analysed the 5' RACE reads in MiXCR, keeping a single row per CDR3 protein. The sample lists about 90,000 distinct CDR3 sequences, around 14% occurring once. This clonotype appeared a few times. The rearrangement joins TRBV3-1 to TRBJ2-1; D is undetermined. The sequence was collected from an adult who was a healthcare worker with PCR-confirmed SARS-CoV-2 infection or an uninfected control (not recorded which). The sequenced material came from whole blood. The CDR3 sequence is CASSQAEAQQFF. The CDR3 bases are TGTGCCAGCAGCCAAGCTGAGGCCCAGCAGTTCTTC.